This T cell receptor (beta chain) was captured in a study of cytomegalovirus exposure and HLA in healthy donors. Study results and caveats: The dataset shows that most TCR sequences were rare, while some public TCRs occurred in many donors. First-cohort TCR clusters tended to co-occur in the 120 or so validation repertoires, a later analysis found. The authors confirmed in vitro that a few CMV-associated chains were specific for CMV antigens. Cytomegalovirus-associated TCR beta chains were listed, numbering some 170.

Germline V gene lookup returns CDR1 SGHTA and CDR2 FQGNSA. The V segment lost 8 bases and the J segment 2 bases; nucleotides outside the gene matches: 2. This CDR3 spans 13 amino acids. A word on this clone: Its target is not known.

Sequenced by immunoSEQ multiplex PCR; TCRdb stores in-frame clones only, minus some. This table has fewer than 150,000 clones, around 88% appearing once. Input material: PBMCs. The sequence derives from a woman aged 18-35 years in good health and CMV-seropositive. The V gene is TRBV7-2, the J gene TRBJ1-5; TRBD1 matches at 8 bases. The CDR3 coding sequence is TGTGCCAGCGGGGGACAGGGCAATCAGCCCCAGCATTTT. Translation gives CASGGQGNQPQHF.